This T cell receptor beta chain was captured by sequencing in a study of a mutant IDH1 vaccine in newly diagnosed glioma. Here immunoSEQ multiplex PCR was the method, and the copy in TCRdb shows in-frame clones only, minus some. The sample has 43,000 or so clones; approximately 84% are singletons. Concerning this clone: What it recognizes is unknown.

Time point reported: week 23, last vaccination. A single vaccine dose contained 300 ug of mutant IDH1 20-mer peptide, and topical imiquimod was used with it. With 2 bases clipped from V and 11 bases from J, the junction kept 18 bases outside the gene matches. The V gene's germline CDR1 is SEHNR and CDR2 FQNEAQ (reference sequence). The CDR3 is made up of 17 amino acids. The receptor was derived from a woman under 30 with glioma. Some clones in this sample may be carry-over from other donors' samples. This chain joins TRBV7-9 and TRBJ1-5; 7 bases line up with TRBD1. Specimen: PBMCs, collected from a glioma patient whose treatment included an IDH1 peptide vaccine. CDR3 sequence reads: CASSLPTGQSPNLAQHF. For the CDR3, the DNA is TGTGCCAGCAGCTTACCTACGGGACAGTCCCCCAATTTAGCCCAGCATTTT.